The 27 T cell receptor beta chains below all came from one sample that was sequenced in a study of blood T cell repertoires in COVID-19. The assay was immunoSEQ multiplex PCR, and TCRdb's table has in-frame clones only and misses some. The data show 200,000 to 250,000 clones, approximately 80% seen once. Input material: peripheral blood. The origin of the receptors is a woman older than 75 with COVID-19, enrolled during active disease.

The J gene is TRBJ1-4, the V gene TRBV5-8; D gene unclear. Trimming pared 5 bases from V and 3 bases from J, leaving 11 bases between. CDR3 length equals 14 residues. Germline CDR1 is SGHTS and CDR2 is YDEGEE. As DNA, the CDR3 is TGTGCCAGCAGTCCGAAATCAGCTAATGAAAAACTGTTTTTT. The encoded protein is CASSPKSANEKLFF. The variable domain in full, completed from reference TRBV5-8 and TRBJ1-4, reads EAGVTQSPTHLIKTRGQQATLRCSPISGHTSVYWYQQALGLGLQFLLWYDEGEERNRGNFPPRFSGRQFPNYSSELNVNALELEDSALYLCASSPKSANEKLFFGSGTQLSVL.

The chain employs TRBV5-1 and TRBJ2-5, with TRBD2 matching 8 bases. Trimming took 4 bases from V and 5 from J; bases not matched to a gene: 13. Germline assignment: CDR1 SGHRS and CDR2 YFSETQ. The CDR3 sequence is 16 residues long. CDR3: CASSPEPSGGTETQYF. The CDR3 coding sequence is TGCGCCAGCAGCCCCGAGCCGAGCGGGGGTACTGAGACCCAGTACTTC.

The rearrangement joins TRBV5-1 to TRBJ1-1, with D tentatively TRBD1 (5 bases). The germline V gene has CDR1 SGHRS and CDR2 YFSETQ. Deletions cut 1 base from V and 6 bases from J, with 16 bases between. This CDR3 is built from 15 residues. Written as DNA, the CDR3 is TGCGCCAGCAGCTTGTCGGGATGGGGGGTGTCTGAAGCTTTCTTT. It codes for CASSLSGWGVSEAFF.

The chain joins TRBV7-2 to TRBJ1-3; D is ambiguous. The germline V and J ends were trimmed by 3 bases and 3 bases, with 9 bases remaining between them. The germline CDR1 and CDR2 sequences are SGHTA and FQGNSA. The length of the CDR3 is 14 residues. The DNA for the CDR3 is TGTGCCAGCAGCTTTTGGGCCAGTGGAAACACCATATATTTT. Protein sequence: CASSFWASGNTIYF.

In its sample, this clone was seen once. CDR3 loop: CASSYSKDVAQFF. For the CDR3, the DNA is TGTGCCAGCAGTTACTCGAAAGACGTAGCGCAGTTCTTC. V and J are TRBV6-5 and TRBJ2-1; D uncertain. Germline-derived CDR1 and CDR2 are MNHEY and SVGAGI. The CDR3 runs to 13 residues. V gave up 0 bases and J gave up 12 bases, with 12 bases separating them.

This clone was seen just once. Written as DNA, the CDR3 is TGTGCCAGCAGCTTAGGCCCGGGATACACAGCCGGAAATCAGCCCCAGCATTTT. This sequence encodes CASSLGPGYTAGNQPQHF. This chain connects TRBV11-2 to TRBJ1-5, with D unresolved. CDR1 and CDR2 (germline): SGHAT, FQNNGV. The CDR3 totals 18 residues. The ends were cut back, 1 base at V and 4 bases at J, with 20 bases in the middle. Combining the CDR3 with reference TRBV11-2 and TRBJ1-5 gives the whole variable domain EAGVAQSPRYKIIEKRQSVAFWCNPISGHATLYWYQQILGQGPKLLIQFQNNGVVDDSQLPKDRFSAERLKGVDSTLKIQPAKLEDSAVYLCASSLGPGYTAGNQPQHFGDGTRLSIL.

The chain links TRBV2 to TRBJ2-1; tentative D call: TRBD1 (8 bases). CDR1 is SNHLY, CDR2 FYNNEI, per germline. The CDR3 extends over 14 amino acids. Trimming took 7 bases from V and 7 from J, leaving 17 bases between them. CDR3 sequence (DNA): TGTGCCAGCACCAGGACAGGGAGGGGGAATGAGCAGTTCTTC. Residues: CASTRTGRGNEQFF.

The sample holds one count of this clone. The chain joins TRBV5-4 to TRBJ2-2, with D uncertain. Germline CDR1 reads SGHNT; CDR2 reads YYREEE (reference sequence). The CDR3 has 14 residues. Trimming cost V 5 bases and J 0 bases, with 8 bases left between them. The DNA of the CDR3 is TGTGCCAGCAGGGAGAAGCCGAACACCGGGGAGCTGTTTTTT. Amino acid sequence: CASREKPNTGELFF. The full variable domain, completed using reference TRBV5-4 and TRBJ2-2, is ETGVTQSPTHLIKTRGQQVTLRCSSQSGHNTVSWYQQALGQGPQFIFQYYREEENGRGNFPPRFSGLQFPNYSSELNVNALELDDSALYLCASREKPNTGELFFGEGSRLTVL.

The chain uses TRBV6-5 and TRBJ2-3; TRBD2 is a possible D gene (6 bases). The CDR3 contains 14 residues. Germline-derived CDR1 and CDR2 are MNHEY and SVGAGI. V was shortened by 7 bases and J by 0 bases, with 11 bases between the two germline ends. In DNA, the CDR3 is TGTGCCAGCACCCGGGAGTGGAGCACAGATACGCAGTATTTT. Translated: CASTREWSTDTQYF.

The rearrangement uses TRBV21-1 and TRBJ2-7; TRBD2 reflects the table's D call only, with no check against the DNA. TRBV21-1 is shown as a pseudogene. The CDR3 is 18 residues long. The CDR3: CASSKPPPRTSGSYEQYF. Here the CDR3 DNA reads TGTGCCAGCAGCAAGCCCCCACCGCGGACTAGCGGGAGTTACGAGCAGTACTTC.

As DNA, the CDR3 is TGTGCCAGCAGCCGGGACAGGGGTAGCGAGCAGTACTTC. Translation: CASSRDRGSEQYF. This chain links TRBV3-1 (or the pseudogene TRBV3-2) with TRBJ2-7; 10 bases match TRBD1. This CDR3 has 13 amino acids. Germline-derived CDR1 and CDR2 are LGHDT and YNNKEL (reference sequence). With 4 bases clipped from V and 6 bases from J, the junction kept 3 bases outside the gene matches.

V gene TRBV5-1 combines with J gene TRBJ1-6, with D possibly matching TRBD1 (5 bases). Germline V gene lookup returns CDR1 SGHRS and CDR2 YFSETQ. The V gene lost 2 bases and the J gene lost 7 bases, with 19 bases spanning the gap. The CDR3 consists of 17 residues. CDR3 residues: CASSFSPGDSKNSPLHF. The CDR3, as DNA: TGCGCCAGCAGCTTCTCGCCCGGCGACAGCAAAAATTCACCCCTCCACTTT.

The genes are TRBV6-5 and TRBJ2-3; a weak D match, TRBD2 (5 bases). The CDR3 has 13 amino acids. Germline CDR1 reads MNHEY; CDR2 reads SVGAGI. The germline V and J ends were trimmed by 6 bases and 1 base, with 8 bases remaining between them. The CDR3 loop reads CASRGSGTDTQYF. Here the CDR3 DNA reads TGTGCCAGCAGGGGGAGTGGCACAGATACGCAGTATTTT.

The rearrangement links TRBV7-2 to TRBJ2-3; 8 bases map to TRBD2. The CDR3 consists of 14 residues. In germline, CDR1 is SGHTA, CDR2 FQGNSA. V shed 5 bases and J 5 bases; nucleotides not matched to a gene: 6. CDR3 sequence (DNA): TGTGCCAGCAGCCAAGGACTAGCCAGAGATACGCAGTATTTT. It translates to CASSQGLARDTQYF.

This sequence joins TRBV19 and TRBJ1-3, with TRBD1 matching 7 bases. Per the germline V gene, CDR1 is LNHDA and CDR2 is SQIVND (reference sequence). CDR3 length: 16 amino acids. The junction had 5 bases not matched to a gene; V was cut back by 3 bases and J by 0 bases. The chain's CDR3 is CASSMTGSPSGNTIYF. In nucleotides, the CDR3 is TGTGCCAGTAGTATGACAGGGAGTCCCTCTGGAAACACCATATATTTT.

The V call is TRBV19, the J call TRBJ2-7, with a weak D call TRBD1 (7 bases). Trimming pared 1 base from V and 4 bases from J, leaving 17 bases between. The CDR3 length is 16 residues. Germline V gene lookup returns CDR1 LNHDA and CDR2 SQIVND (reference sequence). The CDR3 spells CASSIVGGGTDYEQYF. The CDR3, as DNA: TGTGCCAGTAGTATAGTCGGGGGCGGGACAGATTACGAGCAGTACTTC.

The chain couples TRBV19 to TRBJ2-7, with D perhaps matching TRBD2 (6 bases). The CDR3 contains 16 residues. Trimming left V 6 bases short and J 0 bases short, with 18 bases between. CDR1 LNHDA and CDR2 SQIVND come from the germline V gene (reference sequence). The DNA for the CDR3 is TGTGCCAGTAGCCAACTGGAGGGACGACACTCCTACGAGCAGTACTTC. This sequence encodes CASSQLEGRHSYEQYF.

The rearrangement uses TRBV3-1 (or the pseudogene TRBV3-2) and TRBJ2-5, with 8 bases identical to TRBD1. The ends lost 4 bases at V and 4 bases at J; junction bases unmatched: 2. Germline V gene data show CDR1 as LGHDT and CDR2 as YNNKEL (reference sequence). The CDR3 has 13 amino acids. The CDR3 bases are TGTGCCAGCAGCCGACAGGGGAGAGAGACCCAGTACTTC. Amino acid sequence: CASSRQGRETQYF.

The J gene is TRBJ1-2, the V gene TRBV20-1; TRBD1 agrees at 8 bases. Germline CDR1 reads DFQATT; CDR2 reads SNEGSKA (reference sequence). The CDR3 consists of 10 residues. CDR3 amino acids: CSVQGGGYTF. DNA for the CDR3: TGCAGCGTACAGGGGGGTGGCTACACCTTC.

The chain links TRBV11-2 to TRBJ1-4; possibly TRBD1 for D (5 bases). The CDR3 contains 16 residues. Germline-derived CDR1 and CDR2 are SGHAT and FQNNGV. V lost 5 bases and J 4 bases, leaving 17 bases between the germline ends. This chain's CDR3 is CASSPNPLGVNEKLFF. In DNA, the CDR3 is TGTGCCAGCAGCCCAAACCCATTAGGGGTTAATGAAAAACTGTTTTTT.

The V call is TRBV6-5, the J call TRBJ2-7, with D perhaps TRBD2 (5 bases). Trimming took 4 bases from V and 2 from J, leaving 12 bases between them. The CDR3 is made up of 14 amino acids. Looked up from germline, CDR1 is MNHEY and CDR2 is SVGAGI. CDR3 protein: CASSSGADTYEQYF. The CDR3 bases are TGTGCCAGCAGTTCTGGAGCGGATACCTACGAGCAGTACTTC.

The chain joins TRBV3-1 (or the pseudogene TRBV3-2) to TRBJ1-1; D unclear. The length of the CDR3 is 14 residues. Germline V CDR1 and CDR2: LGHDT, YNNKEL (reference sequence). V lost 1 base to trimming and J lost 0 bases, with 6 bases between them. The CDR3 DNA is TGTGCCAGCAGCCAAGGTAACTTGAACACTGAAGCTTTCTTT. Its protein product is CASSQGNLNTEAFF.

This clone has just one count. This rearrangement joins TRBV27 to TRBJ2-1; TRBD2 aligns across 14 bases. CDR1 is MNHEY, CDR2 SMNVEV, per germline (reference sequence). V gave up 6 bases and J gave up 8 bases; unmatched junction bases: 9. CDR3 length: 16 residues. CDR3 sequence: CASRLPGLAGVHEQFF. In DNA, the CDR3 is TGTGCCAGCAGGCTCCCGGGACTAGCGGGAGTTCATGAGCAGTTCTTC.

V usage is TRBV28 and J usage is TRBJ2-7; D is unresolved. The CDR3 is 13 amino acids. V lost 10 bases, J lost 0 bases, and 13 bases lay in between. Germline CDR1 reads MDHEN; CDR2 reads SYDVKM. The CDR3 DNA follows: TGTGCCACCAAATCAGGATTCTCCTACGAGCAGTACTTC. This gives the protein CATKSGFSYEQYF.

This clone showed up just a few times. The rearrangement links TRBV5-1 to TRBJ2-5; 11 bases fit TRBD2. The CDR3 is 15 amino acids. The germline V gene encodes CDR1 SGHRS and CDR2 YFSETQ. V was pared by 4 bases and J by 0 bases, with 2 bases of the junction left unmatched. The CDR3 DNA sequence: TGCGCCAGCAGCCGACTAGCGGGGAACCAAGAGACCCAGTACTTC. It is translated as CASSRLAGNQETQYF.

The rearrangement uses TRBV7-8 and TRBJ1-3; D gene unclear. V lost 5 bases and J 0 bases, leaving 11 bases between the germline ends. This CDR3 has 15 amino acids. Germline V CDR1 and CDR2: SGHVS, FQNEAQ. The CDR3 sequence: CASSTARGSGNTIYF. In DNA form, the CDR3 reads TGTGCCAGCAGCACCGCCCGGGGCTCTGGAAACACCATATATTTT.

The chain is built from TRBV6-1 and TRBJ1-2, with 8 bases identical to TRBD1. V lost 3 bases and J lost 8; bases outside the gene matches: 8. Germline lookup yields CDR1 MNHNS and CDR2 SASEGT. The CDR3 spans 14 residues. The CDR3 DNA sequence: TGTGCCAGCAGTGAGGGACAGGCCTCGGGCGGCTACACCTTC. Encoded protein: CASSEGQASGGYTF.